The next 31 T cell receptor beta chains were all read from a single sample in a study of PD-1 blockade in classical Hodgkin lymphoma. Assay used: immunoSEQ multiplex PCR; TCRdb lists only in-frame clones, some missing. The sample has 25,000 to 40,000 clones, 75% to 85% seen once. Every single patient, without exception, relapsed after autologous stem cell transplantation, and brentuximab vedotin exposure varied. Material: peripheral blood mononuclear cells (PBMCs), obtained at baseline. The receptors originated from a human donor with classical Hodgkin lymphoma.

This sequence joins TRBV7-2 and TRBJ1-1; the D gene is possibly TRBD1 (5 bases). The CDR3 is 15 residues long. Trimming cost V 0 bases and J 8 bases, with 16 bases left between them. The germline CDR1 and CDR2 sequences are SGHTA and FQGNSA. The CDR3: CASSLALGGRGEAFF. Written as DNA, the CDR3 is TGTGCCAGCAGCTTAGCTCTCGGTGGAAGGGGCGAAGCTTTCTTT.

This chain links TRBV6-6 with TRBJ2-5; unclear D gene. Germline V gene sequence: CDR1 MNHNY, CDR2 SVGAGI (reference sequence). The V and J ends lost 4 bases and 4 bases respectively, with 7 bases between them. CDR3 length: 12 residues. DNA of the CDR3: TGTGCCAGCAGTTCGCTCGGAGAGACCCAGTACTTC. Encoded protein: CASSSLGETQYF.

The J gene is TRBJ2-2, the V gene TRBV4-1; no definite D call. This CDR3 contains 19 residues. The ends were cut back, 0 bases at V and 4 bases at J, with 21 bases in the middle. From germline, CDR1 is MGHRA and CDR2 YSYEKL. This CDR3 is CASSQEVRDIFFVTGELFF. CDR3 nucleotide sequence: TGCGCCAGCAGCCAAGAAGTGCGAGACATATTCTTCGTCACCGGGGAGCTGTTTTTT.

The rearrangement uses TRBV19 and TRBJ1-2; a possible D gene is TRBD1 (6 bases). The CDR3 sequence is 15 residues long. Per the germline V gene, CDR1 is LNHDA and CDR2 is SQIVND (reference sequence). V lost 7 bases to trimming and J lost 8 bases, with 23 bases between them. In DNA form, the CDR3 reads TGTGCCAGTATCGAACGGACGGGGAAGGGGGTCGGCTACACCTTC. This sequence encodes CASIERTGKGVGYTF.

The chain employs TRBV2 and TRBJ1-5, with D possibly being TRBD1 (5 bases). The CDR3 is made up of 14 amino acids. The germline gives CDR1 SNHLY, CDR2 FYNNEI. Trimming stripped 5 bases from V and 5 bases from J, with 13 bases between. CDR3 sequence: CASSRGGVYQPQHF. The CDR3 DNA is TGTGCCAGCAGTCGGGGGGGGGTTTATCAGCCCCAGCATTTT.

This chain connects TRBV10-2 to TRBJ2-5; 11 nucleotides align to TRBD2. The CDR3 is made up of 16 amino acids. Germline lookup yields CDR1 WSHSY and CDR2 SAAADI. Germline trimming cut 6 bases from V and 5 bases from J; bases unmatched to any gene: 11. In nucleotides, the CDR3 is TGCGCCAGCAGCCCCGGGGTTAGCGGGGGGGTTGAGACCCAGTACTTC. This gives the protein CASSPGVSGGVETQYF.

The V call is TRBV7-2, the J call TRBJ2-5, with TRBD2 matching 9 bases. With V trimmed by 5 bases and J by 1 base, 11 bases remained unmatched. This CDR3 contains 17 residues. Germline values: CDR1 SGHTA, CDR2 FQGNSA. The CDR3 DNA is TGTGCCAGCAGCAAAGGGCGTGGCGGGGGGGCCCAAGAGACCCAGTACTTC. The encoded protein is CASSKGRGGGAQETQYF.

The chain uses TRBV28 and TRBJ2-3, with 9 bases identical to TRBD1. There are 15 residues in the CDR3. Germline CDR1 is MDHEN and CDR2 is SYDVKM. The V segment lost 5 bases and the J segment 1 base; nucleotides outside the gene matches: 4. The CDR3 DNA reads as TGTGCCAGCAGTCACAGGGGGCTTGGCACAGATACGCAGTATTTT. As protein: CASSHRGLGTDTQYF.

V is TRBV4-3 and J is TRBJ1-1; 8 bases match TRBD1. The CDR3 is 13 residues long. CDR1 is LGHNA, CDR2 YSLEER, per germline. The J segment lost 9 bases and the V segment lost 0 bases, leaving 3 bases of the junction unmatched. For the CDR3, the DNA is TGCGCCAGCAGCCAAGACGGACAGGGTAAAGCTTTCTTT. Protein sequence: CASSQDGQGKAFF.

The rearrangement uses TRBV6-1 and TRBJ1-3; D not certain. The V end lost 7 bases, the J end lost 4 bases, and 11 bases lay between the germline ends. This CDR3 has 13 residues. Germline CDR1 reads MNHNS; CDR2 reads SASEGT. The CDR3 sequence is CASIPRPGNTIYF. CDR3 coding DNA: TGTGCCAGCATCCCGAGACCAGGAAACACCATATATTTT.

This chain uses TRBV7-9 with TRBJ1-2; D remains unclear. V was clipped by 5 bases and J by 2 bases, with 9 bases between them. Per germline, CDR1 SEHNR and CDR2 FQNEAQ (reference sequence). CDR3 length: 13 amino acids. The CDR3 DNA is TGTGCCAGCAGCCCCCAGGACAACTATGGCTACACCTTC. Residues: CASSPQDNYGYTF.

The chain recombines TRBV5-1 with TRBJ1-2, with D perhaps matching TRBD1 (6 bases). This CDR3 region has 15 residues. CDR1 and CDR2 from the germline V gene are SGHRS and YFSETQ. With 4 bases removed from V and 4 bases from J, the gap between germline ends came to 17 bases. Written as DNA, the CDR3 is TGCGCCAGCAGCCAGGGACATGGAGGTGGCTATGGCTACACCTTC. Translation gives CASSQGHGGGYGYTF.

Only a few counts were recorded for this clone. The J gene is TRBJ2-5, the V gene TRBV2; D uncertain. The CDR3 has 13 residues. Germline CDR1 reads SNHLY; CDR2 reads FYNNEI. The V gene lost 6 bases and the J gene lost 5 bases, with 13 bases spanning the gap. Written as DNA, the CDR3 is TGTGCCAGCAGCTACTTCCTCGGGGAGACCCAGTACTTC. The encoded protein is CASSYFLGETQYF.

The genes are TRBV19 and TRBJ1-5; D is unclear. CDR3 size: 16 residues. The V and J ends lost 7 bases and 4 bases respectively, with 20 bases between them. From germline, CDR1 is LNHDA and CDR2 SQIVND (reference sequence). The CDR3 sequence is CASNDIRQPANQPQHF. The CDR3 DNA follows: TGTGCCAGTAACGATATTCGACAACCAGCTAATCAGCCCCAGCATTTT.

This chain joins TRBV6-6 and TRBJ2-3; D is possibly TRBD2 (5 bases). In germline, CDR1 is MNHNY, CDR2 SVGAGI (reference sequence). V was shortened by 7 bases and J by 2 bases, with 16 bases between the two germline ends. The CDR3 has 15 residues. CDR3 sequence (DNA): TGTGCCAGCAAAGGACGGGATTATTACACAGATACGCAGTATTTT. As protein: CASKGRDYYTDTQYF.

The chain carries TRBV29-1 and TRBJ2-7; 9 bases align to TRBD2. V shed 2 bases, J shed 4 bases, and the junction held 6 bases outside the gene matches. Germline V gene sequence: CDR1 SQVTM, CDR2 ANQGSEA. This CDR3 spans 14 amino acids. The CDR3 spells CSVERSSGDYEQYF. CDR3 nucleotides: TGCAGCGTTGAAAGGTCTAGCGGGGATTACGAGCAGTACTTC.

The chain employs TRBV5-6 and TRBJ1-2; no definite D call. This CDR3 region has 13 residues. From germline, CDR1 is SGHDT and CDR2 YYEEEE. V was trimmed by 4 bases and J by 2 bases, leaving 9 bases between them. The CDR3 DNA reads TGTGCCAGCAGCAGGACGGACAACTATGGCTACACCTTC. It specifies CASSRTDNYGYTF.

The V and J genes are TRBV4-2 and TRBJ2-5, with 10 bases matching TRBD1. The CDR3 runs 19 residues. The V gene end was trimmed by 4 bases and the J gene end by 3 bases; junction bases not matched to a gene: 17. Germline V gene lookup returns CDR1 LGHNA and CDR2 YNFKEQ. The CDR3 bases are TGTGCCAGCAGCCGCGGGGGGATGACCGGGACAGGGGACGAAGAGACCCAGTACTTC. Translating it yields CASSRGGMTGTGDEETQYF.

V is TRBV2 and J is TRBJ1-1; D may be TRBD1 (6 bases). This CDR3 has 13 residues. The V gene's germline CDR1 is SNHLY and CDR2 FYNNEI. Trimming stripped 8 bases from V and 1 base from J, with 11 bases between. The CDR3 is CASGGQPNTEAFF. CDR3 in DNA: TGTGCCAGCGGGGGACAACCGAACACTGAAGCTTTCTTT.

This clone was counted a few times. The V gene is TRBV4-3, the J gene TRBJ1-4, with 9 bases fitting TRBD1. The V and J ends lost 0 bases and 5 bases, in that order; junction bases with no gene match: 7. This CDR3 contains 17 residues. Germline CDR1 reads LGHNA; CDR2 reads YSLEER. CDR3 region: CASSQDGSGTGNEKLFF. The CDR3, as DNA: TGCGCCAGCAGCCAAGATGGGTCCGGGACAGGGAATGAAAAACTGTTTTTT.

The chain uses TRBV6-5 and TRBJ2-1; TRBD2 might be the D (6 bases). This CDR3 region has 14 residues. The germline gives CDR1 MNHEY, CDR2 SVGAGI. Trimming took off 6 bases at V and 10 bases at J, with 19 bases between the two ends. Here the CDR3 reads CASSPKNGAGEQFF. As DNA, the CDR3 is TGTGCCAGCAGCCCAAAAAACGGGGCGGGGGAGCAGTTCTTC.

This chain joins TRBV30 and TRBJ1-2; a weak D match, TRBD1 (6 bases). The CDR3 is made up of 15 amino acids. V was trimmed by 3 bases and J by 3 bases, leaving 17 bases between them. Germline CDR1 is GTSNPN and CDR2 is SVGIG (reference sequence). The CDR3 nucleotides read TGTGCCTGGAGCCCAGGACAGTCCCCGGACTATGGCTACACCTTC. Protein product: CAWSPGQSPDYGYTF.

This chain links TRBV7-2 with TRBJ2-3; 12 nucleotides line up with TRBD2. Trimming took 2 bases from V and 3 from J; bases not matched to a gene: 9. This CDR3 region has 18 residues. The germline V gene has CDR1 SGHTA and CDR2 FQGNSA. In nucleotides, the CDR3 is TGTGCCAGCAGCTTACTGGCTAGCGGGGGGGTCGGGACAGATACGCAGTATTTT. This gives the protein CASSLLASGGVGTDTQYF. The full variable domain, its missing parts supplied by reference TRBV7-2 and TRBJ2-3, is GAGVSQSPSNKVTEKGKDVELRCDPISGHTALYWYRQSLGQGLEFLIYFQGNSAPDKSGLPSDRFSAERTGGSVSTLTIQRTQQEDSAVYLCASSLLASGGVGTDTQYFGPGTRLTVL.

This rearrangement joins TRBV27 to TRBJ2-7; TRBD1 matches 10 bases. Per the germline V gene, CDR1 is MNHEY and CDR2 is SMNVEV (reference sequence). V dropped 3 bases and J dropped 4; count of bases not matched to a gene: 6. The CDR3 has 15 amino acids. The chain's CDR3 is CASSFSWTGGYEQYF. CDR3 DNA sequence: TGTGCCAGCAGTTTCTCTTGGACAGGGGGGTACGAGCAGTACTTC.

The chain combines TRBV6-6 with TRBJ1-6; tentatively, D is TRBD1 (5 bases). V was trimmed by 6 bases and J by 10 bases, leaving 10 bases between them. Germline CDR1 is MNHNY and CDR2 is SVGAGI (reference sequence). CDR3 length: 12 residues. In DNA, the CDR3 is TGTGCCAGCAGATGGGGGTCGTCACCCCTCCACTTT. This sequence encodes CASRWGSSPLHF.

This clone was observed a few times. The rearrangement joins TRBV19 to TRBJ1-5; a weak D match, TRBD1 (5 bases). Trimming cost V 4 bases and J 9 bases, with 13 bases left between them. Germline V gene lookup returns CDR1 LNHDA and CDR2 SQIVND (reference sequence). The CDR3 covers 13 residues. CDR3 sequence reads: CASSTRPGLPQHF. In nucleotides, the CDR3 is TGTGCCAGTAGTACCAGGCCAGGGTTGCCCCAGCATTTT.

The rearrangement uses TRBV5-1 and TRBJ2-2; no firm D call. V lost 3 bases and J lost 5, with 5 bases in between. The length of the CDR3 is 12 residues. CDR1 is SGHRS and CDR2 is YFSETQ in the germline V gene. CDR3 nucleotides: TGCGCCAGCAGCTCCAAGACCGGGGAGCTGTTTTTT. It specifies CASSSKTGELFF.

The chain links TRBV6-5 to TRBJ2-3, with D possibly TRBD2 on 6 matching bases. From germline, CDR1 is MNHEY and CDR2 SVGAGI. This CDR3 is built from 14 residues. V lost 4 bases, J lost 0 bases, and 8 bases lay in between. The chain's CDR3 is CASSFGTSTDTQYF. The CDR3 DNA is TGTGCCAGCAGTTTCGGGACTAGCACAGATACGCAGTATTTT.

The genes are TRBV19 and TRBJ1-5; D might be TRBD1 (6 bases). V lost 3 bases and J 1 base, leaving 13 bases between the germline ends. CDR1 is LNHDA and CDR2 is SQIVND in the germline V gene (reference sequence). The CDR3 has 16 residues. The CDR3 reads CASSIYSGTSNQPQHF. In nucleotides, the CDR3 is TGTGCCAGTAGTATCTATTCCGGGACAAGCAATCAGCCCCAGCATTTT. The full variable domain, with the rest looked up from reference TRBV19 and TRBJ1-5, is DGGITQSPKYLFRKEGQNVTLSCEQNLNHDAMYWYRQDPGQGLRLIYYSQIVNDFQKGDIAEGYSVSREKKESFPLTVTSAQKNPTAFYLCASSIYSGTSNQPQHFGDGTRLSIL.

This chain joins TRBV6-1 and TRBJ2-1; D uncertain. Germline values: CDR1 MNHNS, CDR2 SASEGT. The CDR3 contains 15 residues. V was shortened by 3 bases and J by 0 bases, with 9 bases between the two germline ends. The CDR3 bases are TGTGCCAGCAGTGAGCTACCCATCTCCTACAATGAGCAGTTCTTC. This gives the protein CASSELPISYNEQFF.

This chain connects TRBV7-2 to TRBJ1-5; D gene uncertain. The V end was cut by 5 bases, the J end by 3 bases, with 8 bases between. This CDR3 is 13 amino acids long. The V gene's germline CDR1 is SGHTA and CDR2 FQGNSA. Here the CDR3 reads CASSTEANQPQHF. The DNA for the CDR3 is TGTGCCAGCAGCACGGAGGCCAATCAGCCCCAGCATTTT.